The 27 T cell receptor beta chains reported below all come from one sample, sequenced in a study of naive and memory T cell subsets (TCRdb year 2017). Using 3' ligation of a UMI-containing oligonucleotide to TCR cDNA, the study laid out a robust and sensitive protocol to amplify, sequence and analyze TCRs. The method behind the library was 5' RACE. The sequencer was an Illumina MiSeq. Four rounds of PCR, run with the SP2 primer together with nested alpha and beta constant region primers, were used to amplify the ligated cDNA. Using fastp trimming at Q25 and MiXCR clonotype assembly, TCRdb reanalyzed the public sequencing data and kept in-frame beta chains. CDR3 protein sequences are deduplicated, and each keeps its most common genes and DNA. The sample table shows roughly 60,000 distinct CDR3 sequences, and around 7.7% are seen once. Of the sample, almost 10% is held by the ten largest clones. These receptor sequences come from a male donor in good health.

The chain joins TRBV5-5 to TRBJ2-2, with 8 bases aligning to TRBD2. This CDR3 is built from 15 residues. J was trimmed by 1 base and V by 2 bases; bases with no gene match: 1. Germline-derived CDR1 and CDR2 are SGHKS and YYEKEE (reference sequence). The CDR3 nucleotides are TGTGCCAGCAGCTTCGCGGGGGGGAACACCGGGGAGCTGTTTTTT. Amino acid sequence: CASSFAGGNTGELFF.

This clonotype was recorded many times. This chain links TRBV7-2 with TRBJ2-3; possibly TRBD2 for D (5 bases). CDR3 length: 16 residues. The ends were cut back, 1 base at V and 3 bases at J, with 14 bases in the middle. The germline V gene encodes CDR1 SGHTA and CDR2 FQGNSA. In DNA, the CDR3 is TGTGCCAGCAGCTTAGTCGGGTTTGCGGGTACAGATACGCAGTATTTT. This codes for CASSLVGFAGTDTQYF.

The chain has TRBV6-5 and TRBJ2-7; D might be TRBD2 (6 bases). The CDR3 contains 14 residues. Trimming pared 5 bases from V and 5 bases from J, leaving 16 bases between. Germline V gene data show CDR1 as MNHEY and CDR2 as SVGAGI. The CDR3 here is CASSPGGVVHEQYF. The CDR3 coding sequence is TGTGCCAGCAGTCCCGGAGGGGTTGTCCACGAGCAGTACTTC.

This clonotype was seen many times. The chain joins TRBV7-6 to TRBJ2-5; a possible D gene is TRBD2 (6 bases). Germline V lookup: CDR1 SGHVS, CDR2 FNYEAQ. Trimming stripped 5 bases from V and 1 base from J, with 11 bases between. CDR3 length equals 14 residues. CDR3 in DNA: TGTGCCAGCAGCCGTCTAGCGCTCCAAGAGACCCAGTACTTC. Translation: CASSRLALQETQYF.

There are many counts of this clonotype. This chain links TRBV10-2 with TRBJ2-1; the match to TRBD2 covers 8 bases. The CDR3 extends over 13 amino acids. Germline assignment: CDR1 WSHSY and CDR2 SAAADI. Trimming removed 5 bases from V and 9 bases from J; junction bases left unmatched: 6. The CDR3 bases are TGCGCCAGCAGTTCGGGACTAGTCGGTGAGCAGTTCTTC. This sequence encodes CASSSGLVGEQFF.

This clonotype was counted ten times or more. CDR3 protein: CASSPSSGSGSPLHF. The CDR3, as DNA: TGCGCCAGCAGCCCCTCTAGTGGGAGTGGCTCACCCCTCCACTTT. The chain combines TRBV5-1 with TRBJ1-6; D remains unclear. Germline V gene lookup returns CDR1 SGHRS and CDR2 YFSETQ. Deletions cut 4 bases from V and 10 bases from J, with 18 bases between. The CDR3 length is 15 residues.

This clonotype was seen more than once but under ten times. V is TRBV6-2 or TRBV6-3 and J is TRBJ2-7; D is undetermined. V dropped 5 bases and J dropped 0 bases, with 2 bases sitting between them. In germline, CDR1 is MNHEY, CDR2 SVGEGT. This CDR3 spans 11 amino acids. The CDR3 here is CASSTSYEQYF. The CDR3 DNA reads TGTGCCAGCAGTACCTCCTACGAGCAGTACTTC.

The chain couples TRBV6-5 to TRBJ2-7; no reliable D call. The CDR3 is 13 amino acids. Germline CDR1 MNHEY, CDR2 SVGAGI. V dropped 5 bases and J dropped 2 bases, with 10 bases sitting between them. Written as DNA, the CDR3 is TGTGCCAGCAGTCCAGACCCAACCTACGAGCAGTACTTC. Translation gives CASSPDPTYEQYF.

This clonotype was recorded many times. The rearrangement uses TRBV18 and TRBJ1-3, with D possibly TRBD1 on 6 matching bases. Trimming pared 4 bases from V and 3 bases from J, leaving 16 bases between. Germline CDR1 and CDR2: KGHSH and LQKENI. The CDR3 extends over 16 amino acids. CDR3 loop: CASSLSGQIFGNTIYF. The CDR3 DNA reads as TGTGCCAGCTCACTGAGTGGACAGATATTTGGAAACACCATATATTTT.

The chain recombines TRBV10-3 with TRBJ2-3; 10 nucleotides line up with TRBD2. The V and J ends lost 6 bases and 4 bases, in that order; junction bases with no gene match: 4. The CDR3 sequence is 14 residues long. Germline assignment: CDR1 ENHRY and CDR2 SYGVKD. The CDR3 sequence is CAISSGRAPDTQYF. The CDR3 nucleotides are TGTGCCATCAGCAGCGGGAGGGCCCCAGATACGCAGTATTTT.

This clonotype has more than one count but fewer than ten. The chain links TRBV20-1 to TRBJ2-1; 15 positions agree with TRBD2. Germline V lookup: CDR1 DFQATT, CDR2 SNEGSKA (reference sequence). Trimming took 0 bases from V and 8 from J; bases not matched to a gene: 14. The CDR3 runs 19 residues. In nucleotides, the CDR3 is TGCAGTGCTAGAGATTTAGGACTAGCGGGAGGGCCGCTGGCTGATGAGCAGTTCTTC. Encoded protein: CSARDLGLAGGPLADEQFF.

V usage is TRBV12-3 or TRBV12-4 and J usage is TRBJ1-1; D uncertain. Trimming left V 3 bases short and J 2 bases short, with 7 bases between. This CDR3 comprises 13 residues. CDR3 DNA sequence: TGTGCCAGCAGTTTTTCTGGCAACACTGAAGCTTTCTTT. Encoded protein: CASSFSGNTEAFF.

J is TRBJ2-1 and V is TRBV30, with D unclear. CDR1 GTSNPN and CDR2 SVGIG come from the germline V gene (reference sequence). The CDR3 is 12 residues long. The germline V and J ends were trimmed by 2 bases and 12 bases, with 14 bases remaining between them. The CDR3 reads CAWSPSAGRQFF. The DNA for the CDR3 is TGTGCCTGGAGTCCAAGCGCAGGAAGGCAGTTCTTC.

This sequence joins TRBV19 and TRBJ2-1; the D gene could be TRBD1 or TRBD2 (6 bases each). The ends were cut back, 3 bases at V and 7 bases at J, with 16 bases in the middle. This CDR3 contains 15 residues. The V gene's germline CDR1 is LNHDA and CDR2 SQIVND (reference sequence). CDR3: CASSISGGPFNEQFF. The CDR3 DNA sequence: TGTGCCAGTAGTATTTCCGGGGGCCCCTTTAATGAGCAGTTCTTC.

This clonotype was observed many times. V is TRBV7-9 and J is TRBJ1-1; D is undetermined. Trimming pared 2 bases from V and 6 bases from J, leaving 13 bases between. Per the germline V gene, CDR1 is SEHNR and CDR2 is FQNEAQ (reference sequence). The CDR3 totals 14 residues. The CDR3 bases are TGTGCCAGCAGCTTATTGGGGAGGCGAGCTGAAGCTTTCTTT. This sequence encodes CASSLLGRRAEAFF.

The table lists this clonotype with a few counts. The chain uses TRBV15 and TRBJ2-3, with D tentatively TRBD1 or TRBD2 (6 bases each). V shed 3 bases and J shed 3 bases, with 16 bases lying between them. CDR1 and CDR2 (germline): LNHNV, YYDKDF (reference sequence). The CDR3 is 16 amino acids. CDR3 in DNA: TGTGCCACCAGCAGGATCGGGGGCGCAGTAACAGATACGCAGTATTTT. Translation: CATSRIGGAVTDTQYF.

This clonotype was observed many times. CDR3 region: CASSYTLGGNIQYF. CDR3 in DNA: TGTGCCAGCAGTTACACGCTAGGGGGTAACATTCAGTACTTC. V gene TRBV6-2 or TRBV6-3 combines with J gene TRBJ2-4, with D tentatively TRBD1 (6 bases). Germline values: CDR1 MNHEY, CDR2 SVGEGT. The CDR3 runs to 14 residues. V was clipped by 2 bases and J by 7 bases, with 12 bases between them.

CDR3 coding DNA: TGTGCCAGTACCCCTAGCGGGGGGACCGGGGGGGAGCAGTTCTTC. Its protein product is CASTPSGGTGGEQFF. The chain links TRBV19 to TRBJ2-1; 11 nucleotides match TRBD2. The CDR3 runs 15 residues. The germline V gene encodes CDR1 LNHDA and CDR2 SQIVND (reference sequence). Trimming removed 7 bases from V and 10 bases from J; junction bases left unmatched: 12.

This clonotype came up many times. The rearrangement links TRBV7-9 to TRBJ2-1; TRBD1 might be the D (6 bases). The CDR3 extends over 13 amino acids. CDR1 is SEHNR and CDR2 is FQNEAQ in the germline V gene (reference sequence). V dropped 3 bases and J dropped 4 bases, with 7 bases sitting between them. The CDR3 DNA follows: TGTGCCAGCAGCTTTGGACAGTACAATGAGCAGTTCTTC. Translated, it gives CASSFGQYNEQFF.

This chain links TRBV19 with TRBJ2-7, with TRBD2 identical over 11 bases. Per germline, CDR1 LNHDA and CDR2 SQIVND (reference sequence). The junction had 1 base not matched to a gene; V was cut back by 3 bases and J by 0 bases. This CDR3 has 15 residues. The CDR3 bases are TGTGCCAGTAGTATCGGACTAGCGGGCTCCTACGAGCAGTACTTC. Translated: CASSIGLAGSYEQYF.

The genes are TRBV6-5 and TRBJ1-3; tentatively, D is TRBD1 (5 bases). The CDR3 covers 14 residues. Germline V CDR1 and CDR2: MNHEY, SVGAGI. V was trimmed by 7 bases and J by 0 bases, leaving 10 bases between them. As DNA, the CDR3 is TGTGCCAGCACGGGGGGTGTCTCTGGAAACACCATATATTTT. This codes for CASTGGVSGNTIYF.

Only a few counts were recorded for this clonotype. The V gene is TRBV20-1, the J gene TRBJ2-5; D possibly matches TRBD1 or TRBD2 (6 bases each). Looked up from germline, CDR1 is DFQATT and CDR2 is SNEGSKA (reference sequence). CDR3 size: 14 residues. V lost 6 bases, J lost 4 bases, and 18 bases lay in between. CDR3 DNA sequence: TGCAGTGCAGCCCCGGGGGCCGGGGGAGAGACCCAGTACTTC. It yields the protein CSAAPGAGGETQYF.

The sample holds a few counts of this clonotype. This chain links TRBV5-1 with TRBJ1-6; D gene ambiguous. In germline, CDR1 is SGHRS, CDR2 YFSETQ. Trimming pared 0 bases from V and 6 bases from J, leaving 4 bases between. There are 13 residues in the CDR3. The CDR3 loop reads CASSLGGNSPLHF. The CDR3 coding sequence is TGCGCCAGCAGCTTGGGGGGTAATTCACCCCTCCACTTT.

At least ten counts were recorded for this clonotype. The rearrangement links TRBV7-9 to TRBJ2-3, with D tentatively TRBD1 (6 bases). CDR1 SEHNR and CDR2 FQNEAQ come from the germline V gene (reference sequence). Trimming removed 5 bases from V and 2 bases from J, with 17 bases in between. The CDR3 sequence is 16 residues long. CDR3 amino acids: CASSAPGTTVTDTQYF. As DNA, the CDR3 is TGTGCCAGCAGCGCACCAGGGACAACTGTCACAGATACGCAGTATTTT.

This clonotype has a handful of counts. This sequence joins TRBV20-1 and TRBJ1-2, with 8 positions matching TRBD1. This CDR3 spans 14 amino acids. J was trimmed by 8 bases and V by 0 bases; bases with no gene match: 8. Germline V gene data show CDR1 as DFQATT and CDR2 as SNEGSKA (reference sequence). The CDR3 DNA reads TGCAGTGCTAGAGATCGAGACAGGGGAGGGGGCTACACCTTC. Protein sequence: CSARDRDRGGGYTF.

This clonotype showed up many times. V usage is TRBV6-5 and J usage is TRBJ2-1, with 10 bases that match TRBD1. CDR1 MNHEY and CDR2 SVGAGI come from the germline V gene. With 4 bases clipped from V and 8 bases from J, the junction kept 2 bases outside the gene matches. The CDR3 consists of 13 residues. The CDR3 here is CASSSTGGDEQFF. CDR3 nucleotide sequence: TGTGCCAGCAGTTCGACAGGGGGCGATGAGCAGTTCTTC.

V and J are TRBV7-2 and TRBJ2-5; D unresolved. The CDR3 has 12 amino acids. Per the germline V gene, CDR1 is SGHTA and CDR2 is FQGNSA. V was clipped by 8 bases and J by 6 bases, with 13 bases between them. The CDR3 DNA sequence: TGTGCCAGCGAACCAGACGTCAAGACCCAGTACTTC. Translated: CASEPDVKTQYF.